What follows are 4 T cell receptor beta chains derived from one specimen sequenced in a study of T-cell memory formation after mild COVID-19. One entry per CDR3 protein, called by TCRdb with MiXCR from the 5' RACE reads. In the table there are fewer than 700,000 distinct CDR3 sequences, about 20% of which are singletons. Sequences were obtained from PBMCs or a T cell subset sorted from them (not recorded which). These receptors were obtained from an adult woman who had mild COVID-19 (a few samples of this study predate the infection). Cell type and time point are not known.

This chain connects TRBV5-6 to TRBJ1-2; 8 bases match TRBD1. V trimming: 0 bases; J trimming: 2 bases; junction bases outside the gene matches: 3. There are 15 residues in the CDR3. The germline V gene has CDR1 SGHDT and CDR2 YYEEEE. CDR3 amino acids: CASSLAAGGNYGYTF. In DNA form, the CDR3 reads TGTGCCAGCAGCTTGGCCGCAGGGGGCAACTATGGCTACACCTTC. The entire variable domain, with the rest obtained from reference TRBV5-6 and TRBJ1-2, is as follows: DAGVTQSPTHLIKTRGQQVTLRCSPKSGHDTVSWYQQALGQGPQFIFQYYEEEERQRGNFPDRFSGHQFPNYSSELNVNALLLGDSALYLCASSLAAGGNYGYTFGSGTRLTVV.

This clonotype turned up a few times. The junction departs from the called germline gene at one end, perhaps through a read error. The CDR3 nucleotides are TGTGCCAGCAGCCGGGGGCGGGAGGGTCCTAGGCTCTTC. Its translation: CASSRGREGPRLF. The chain is built from TRBV11-2 and TRBJ2-1, with TRBD2 matching 9 bases. Germline CDR1 SGHAT, CDR2 FQNNGV. This CDR3 has 13 residues.

This clonotype was seen a handful of times. The rearrangement joins TRBV4-3 to TRBJ1-4; the D is unclear. The CDR3 consists of 14 residues. The germline V and J ends were trimmed by 0 bases and 7 bases, with 9 bases remaining between them. The germline V gene encodes CDR1 LGHNA and CDR2 YSLEER. CDR3 nucleotides: TGCGCCAGCAGCCAAGATGTTAGAAGTGAAAAACTGTTTTTT. This codes for CASSQDVRSEKLFF.

This clonotype was counted only a few times. The rearrangement uses TRBV11-3 and TRBJ2-3, with a possible D match to TRBD2 (5 bases). This CDR3 is built from 14 residues. Trimming took 8 bases from V and 2 from J, leaving 14 bases between them. Looked up from germline, CDR1 is SGHNT and CDR2 is YENEEA. CDR3 region: CASSRAVITDTQYF. Written as DNA, the CDR3 is TGTGCCAGCTCGAGGGCAGTTATCACAGATACGCAGTATTTT.